This entry is about one T cell receptor beta chain. What it recognizes is unknown. The primer mix had 60 Vbeta and 13 Jbeta primers. TCRdb keeps only in-frame clones here, not all; method: immunoSEQ multiplex PCR. The data show about 160,000 clones, and the top ten clones hold over 1%. The CDR3 has 16 residues. V was clipped by 0 bases and J by 0 bases, with 9 bases between them. Germline V gene sequence: CDR1 LNHDA, CDR2 SQIVND (reference sequence). The sample belongs to a study of cytomegalovirus exposure and HLA in healthy donors. Study results and limitations: There were some 150 TCR beta chains listed as cytomegalovirus-associated. Several of the most significant clusters appeared, in a later analysis, to be linked to common viral pathogens. Most TCR sequences proved rare, with some public TCRs found in many donors. A later analysis showed HLA-associated TCR beta chains outstripping equally common others in clonal expansion.

Sequencing was performed on PBMCs. The gene calls are TRBV19 and TRBJ1-5; D is undetermined. The receptor was isolated from a woman aged 60-70 years in good health and CMV-seronegative. CDR3 protein: CASSIDPENSNQPQHF. The CDR3 nucleotides read TGTGCCAGTAGTATAGATCCCGAGAATAGCAATCAGCCCCAGCATTTT.